By sample share, the clone carrying this T cell receptor delta chain is large (0.1 to 1%). The antigen is undetermined. TCRdb called clones anew from the RT-PCR reads with CATT. The repertoire holds 1,300 to 1,500 delta-chain clones, 17% seen once, with around a tenth in the top ten. These data originate in a study of gammadelta T cells in human blood. Germline V gives CDR1 GEAIGNYY, CDR2 EKD. The CDR3 consists of 18 residues. Deletions cut 0 bases from V and 0 bases from J, with 19 bases between. Study-wide results and limits: Right after birth, innate γδ T cells reportedly expanded polyclonally after microbial exposure.

The sequenced sample consisted of non-Vgamma9Vdelta2 gamma-delta T cells from infant blood. The rearrangement uses TRDV2 and TRDJ1; no firm D call. The clonotype was recovered from a human donor. CDR3: CACDTGRGKKTDTDKLIF. DNA for the CDR3: TGTGCCTGTGACACCGGCCGGGGCAAAAAGACGGACACCGATAAACTCATCTTT.